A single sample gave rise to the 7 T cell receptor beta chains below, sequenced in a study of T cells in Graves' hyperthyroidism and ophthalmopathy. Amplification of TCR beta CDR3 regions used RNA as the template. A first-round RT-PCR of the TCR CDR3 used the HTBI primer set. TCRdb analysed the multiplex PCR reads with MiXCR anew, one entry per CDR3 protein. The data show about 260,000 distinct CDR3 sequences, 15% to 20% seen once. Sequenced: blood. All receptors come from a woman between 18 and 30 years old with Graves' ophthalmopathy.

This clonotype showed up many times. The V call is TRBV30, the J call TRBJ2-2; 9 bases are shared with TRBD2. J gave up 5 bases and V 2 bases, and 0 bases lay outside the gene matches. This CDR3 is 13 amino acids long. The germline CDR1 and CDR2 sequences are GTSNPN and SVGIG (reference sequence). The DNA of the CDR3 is TGTGCCTGGAGTAGCGGGGGGACCGGGGAGCTGTTTTTT. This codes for CAWSSGGTGELFF.

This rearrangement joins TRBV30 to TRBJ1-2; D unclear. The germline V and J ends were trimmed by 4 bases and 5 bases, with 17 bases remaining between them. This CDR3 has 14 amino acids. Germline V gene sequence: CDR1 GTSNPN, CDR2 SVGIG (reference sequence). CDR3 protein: CAWTGSVRGYGYTF. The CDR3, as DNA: TGTGCCTGGACCGGCAGCGTCCGGGGTTATGGCTACACCTTC.

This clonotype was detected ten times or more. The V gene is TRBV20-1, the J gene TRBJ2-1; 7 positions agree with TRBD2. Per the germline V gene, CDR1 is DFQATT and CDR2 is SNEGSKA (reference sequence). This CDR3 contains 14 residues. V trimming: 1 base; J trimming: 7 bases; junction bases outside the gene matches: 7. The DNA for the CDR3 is TGCAGTGCTAGAGTGGCGACTAGCCCGAATGAGCAGTTCTTC. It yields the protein CSARVATSPNEQFF.

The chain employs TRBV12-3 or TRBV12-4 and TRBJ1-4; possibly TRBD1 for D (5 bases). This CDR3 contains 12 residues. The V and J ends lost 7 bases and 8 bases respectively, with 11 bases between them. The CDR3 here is CASTQGLEKLFF. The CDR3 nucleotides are TGTGCCAGCACCCAGGGTTTGGAAAAACTGTTTTTT.

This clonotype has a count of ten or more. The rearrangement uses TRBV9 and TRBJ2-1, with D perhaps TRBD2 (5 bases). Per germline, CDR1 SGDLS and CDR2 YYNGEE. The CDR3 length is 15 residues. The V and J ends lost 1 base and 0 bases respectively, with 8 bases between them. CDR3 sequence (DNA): TGTGCCAGCAGCGTAACGGGATTCTCCTACAATGAGCAGTTCTTC. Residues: CASSVTGFSYNEQFF. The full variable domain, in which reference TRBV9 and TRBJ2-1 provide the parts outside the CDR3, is DSGVTQTPKHLITATGQRVTLRCSPRSGDLSVYWYQQSLDQGLQFLIQYYNGEERAKGNILERFSAQQFPDLHSELNLSSLELGDSALYFCASSVTGFSYNEQFFGPGTRLTVL.

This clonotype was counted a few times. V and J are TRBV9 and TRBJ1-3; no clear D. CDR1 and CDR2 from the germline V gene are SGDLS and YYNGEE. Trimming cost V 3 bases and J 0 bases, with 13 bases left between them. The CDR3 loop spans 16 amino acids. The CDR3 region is CASSADQGPSGNTIYF. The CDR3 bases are TGTGCCAGCAGCGCTGATCAAGGACCCTCTGGAAACACCATATATTTT.

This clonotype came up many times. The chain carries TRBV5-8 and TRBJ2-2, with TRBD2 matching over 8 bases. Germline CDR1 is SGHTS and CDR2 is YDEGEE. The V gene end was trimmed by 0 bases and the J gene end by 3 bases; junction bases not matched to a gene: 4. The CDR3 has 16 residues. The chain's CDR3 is CASSLETSADTGELFF. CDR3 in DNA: TGTGCCAGCAGCTTGGAGACTAGCGCCGACACCGGGGAGCTGTTTTTT.